This T cell receptor beta chain was captured in a study of cytomegalovirus exposure and HLA in healthy donors. Study conclusions and caveats: Exclusion as indistinguishable affected some V segments, including TRBV6-2 and TRBV6-3. Published work reported that the classifier diagnosed cytomegalovirus status with high specificity and sensitivity.

It was with 60 Vbeta and 13 Jbeta primers that the PCR ran. Generated by immunoSEQ multiplex PCR, the TCRdb table keeps only in-frame clones and is missing some. This sample yields about 150,000 clones, of which approximately 90% are seen a single time; about 5.5% belongs to the top ten. To note about this clone: The target antigen is unknown.

CDR1 is SGDLS, CDR2 YYNGEE, per germline. The V and J ends lost 1 base and 1 base respectively, with 5 bases between them. There are 13 residues in the CDR3. Everyone who donated was a healthy bone marrow donor. The V call is TRBV9, the J call TRBJ2-5; no reliable D call. The clonotype originates from a woman aged 25 to 45 in good health and CMV-seronegative. Material: PBMCs. The CDR3 region is CASSVSPQETQYF. The DNA for the CDR3 is TGTGCCAGCAGCGTAAGCCCCCAAGAGACCCAGTACTTC.